The sequence of this T cell receptor (beta chain) was determined in a study of identical twins. The ends lost 3 bases at V and 0 bases at J; junction bases unmatched: 5. The CDR3 covers 15 residues. In germline, CDR1 is SQVTM, CDR2 ANQGSEA. The sample holds a few counts of this clonotype. Antigen specificity is unknown. Study outcomes and limitations: Without tracking the same donors, conclusions rested on cross-sectional statistical analysis. Monozygotic twin pairs showed more out-of-frame TCR alpha sharing than models estimated.

The cDNA had a unique molecular identifier and a template-switch universal primer site. Each CDR3 protein gets one entry after TCRdb re-called the 5' RACE reads with MiXCR. The repertoire holds around 670,000 distinct CDR3 sequences, with 6% to 6.5% as singletons. The chain uses TRBV29-1 and TRBJ2-1; 7 bases map to TRBD2. Material for sequencing was naive T cells sorted from blood. The sequence came from a man aged 18 to 30 in good health. The CDR3 region is CSVEASSGSYNEQFF. The DNA for the CDR3 is TGCAGCGTTGAGGCGTCTAGCGGCTCCTACAATGAGCAGTTCTTC.